Each of the 15 T cell receptor beta chains below was sequenced from the same sample in a study of T-cell memory formation after mild COVID-19. TCRdb recomputed calls from the 5' RACE reads with MiXCR, one row per CDR3 protein. The sample has 120,000 or so distinct CDR3 sequences; about 18% are singletons. The material sequenced was PBMCs or a T cell subset sorted from them (not recorded which). These receptors were obtained from a man aged 18-30 years who had mild COVID-19 (a few samples of this study predate the infection). Cell type and time point are not known.

There are a few counts of this clonotype. This chain links TRBV10-3 with TRBJ1-3; 8 bases are a match to TRBD1. The V gene's germline CDR1 is ENHRY and CDR2 SYGVKD. This CDR3 has 15 amino acids. Trimming at V came to 5 bases and at J to 0 bases, leaving 3 bases not matched to a gene. CDR3 nucleotide sequence: TGTGCCATCAGTCCACAGGGGGTCTCTGGAAACACCATATATTTT. It codes for CAISPQGVSGNTIYF.

The rearrangement links TRBV7-2 to TRBJ1-3; D remains ambiguous. There are 13 residues in the CDR3. Per the germline V gene, CDR1 is SGHTA and CDR2 is FQGNSA. Trimming removed 4 bases at V and 0 bases at J, with 4 bases between. CDR3 sequence: CASSWDSGNTIYF. The CDR3 DNA follows: TGTGCCAGCAGCTGGGACTCTGGAAACACCATATATTTT.

The V and J genes are TRBV2 and TRBJ2-7, with D possibly matching TRBD1 (5 bases). Germline V gene data show CDR1 as SNHLY and CDR2 as FYNNEI. V was shortened by 6 bases and J by 3 bases, with 12 bases between the two germline ends. This CDR3 has 13 residues. DNA of the CDR3: TGTGCCAGCAGCCTTATCCAGGGCTACGAGCAGTACTTC. Translation: CASSLIQGYEQYF. Looking up the rest from reference TRBV2 and TRBJ2-7 gives the full variable domain: EPEVTQTPSHQVTQMGQEVILRCVPISNHLYFYWYRQILGQKVEFLVSFYNNEISEKSEIFDDQFSVERPDGSNFTLKIRSTKLEDSAMYFCASSLIQGYEQYFGPGTRLTVT.

This clonotype was found a few times. The CDR3 here is CASSSRISTDTQYF. DNA for the CDR3: TGTGCCAGTAGTTCGCGGATTAGCACAGATACGCAGTATTTT. This sequence joins TRBV19 and TRBJ2-3; D is unresolved. V lost 5 bases and J 0 bases, leaving 9 bases between the germline ends. Germline-derived CDR1 and CDR2 are LNHDA and SQIVND (reference sequence). CDR3 length equals 14 residues.

This clonotype was observed at least ten times. This chain uses TRBV20-1 with TRBJ2-5; D gene uncertain. The germline V gene encodes CDR1 DFQATT and CDR2 SNEGSKA (reference sequence). The CDR3 covers 11 residues. DNA of the CDR3: TGCAGCTACCCTAGTGGGGAGACCCAGTACTTC. Translating gives CSYPSGETQYF.

The chain is built from TRBV6-6 and TRBJ1-6, with D unresolved. CDR3 length: 14 amino acids. CDR1 is MNHNY and CDR2 is SVGAGI in the germline V gene (reference sequence). Trimming stripped 0 bases from V and 11 bases from J, with 11 bases between. CDR3 loop: CASSYSTPPAPLHF. The CDR3 bases are TGTGCCAGCAGTTACTCGACCCCCCCAGCACCCCTCCACTTT.

This clonotype showed up just a few times. The gene calls are TRBV20-1 and TRBJ2-1; TRBD2 matches at 8 bases. J gave up 8 bases and V 1 base, and 10 bases lay outside the gene matches. The CDR3 covers 15 residues. Germline CDR1 is DFQATT and CDR2 is SNEGSKA (reference sequence). The CDR3 DNA reads TGCAGTGCTAGAGTGGCGGACGGGGGGGCCCATGAGCAGTTCTTC. Protein: CSARVADGGAHEQFF.

The chain is built from TRBV6-5 and TRBJ2-1; possible D gene TRBD1, 6 bases. CDR1 MNHEY and CDR2 SVGAGI come from the germline V gene. V was pared by 6 bases and J by 5 bases, with 14 bases between. The length of the CDR3 is 14 residues. This chain's CDR3 is CASRVGTQNNEQFF. The CDR3 DNA is TGTGCCAGCAGAGTAGGGACACAGAACAATGAGCAGTTCTTC.

This chain links TRBV7-2 with TRBJ2-2; 8 nucleotides agree with TRBD1. The CDR3 is 14 amino acids. The germline V gene encodes CDR1 SGHTA and CDR2 FQGNSA. V was pared by 4 bases and J by 6 bases, with 4 bases of the junction left unmatched. The CDR3 bases are TGTGCCAGCAGCTGGACAGGGTCCCCCGGGGAGCTGTTTTTT. Encoded protein: CASSWTGSPGELFF.

The chain has TRBV29-1 and TRBJ2-2; D is unclear. CDR1 and CDR2 from the germline V gene are SQVTM and ANQGSEA. This CDR3 has 14 amino acids. The V end was cut by 5 bases, the J end by 2 bases, with 12 bases between. The CDR3 region has the DNA TGCAGCGTTTCTGGCTCCGTAAACACCGGGGAGCTGTTTTTT. Protein: CSVSGSVNTGELFF.

This clonotype was detected only a few times. V gene TRBV6-5 combines with J gene TRBJ1-1; 7 nucleotides match TRBD1. Germline values: CDR1 MNHEY, CDR2 SVGAGI. Unmatched junction bases numbered 4, after V lost 2 bases and J lost 1 base. The CDR3 loop spans 15 amino acids. As DNA, the CDR3 is TGTGCCAGCAGTTACGAGGGACAGTCGAACACTGAAGCTTTCTTT. This gives the protein CASSYEGQSNTEAFF.

This clonotype was detected many times. The J gene is TRBJ2-3, the V gene TRBV5-1; the D gene is possibly TRBD2 (6 bases). V was clipped by 2 bases and J by 0 bases, with 10 bases between them. Looked up from germline, CDR1 is SGHRS and CDR2 is YFSETQ. The CDR3 is made up of 15 amino acids. For the CDR3, the DNA is TGCGCCAGCAGCTTCACCGGGACTAGCACAGATACGCAGTATTTT. Its protein is CASSFTGTSTDTQYF.

This clonotype has a handful of counts. V gene TRBV5-1 combines with J gene TRBJ2-7, with TRBD2 identical over 11 bases. In germline, CDR1 is SGHRS, CDR2 YFSETQ. J was trimmed by 8 bases and V by 4 bases; bases with no gene match: 8. CDR3 length equals 14 residues. The CDR3 here is CASSGGLAGLQQYF. In nucleotides, the CDR3 is TGCGCCAGCAGCGGAGGACTAGCGGGCCTCCAGCAGTACTTC.

This clonotype was counted many times. CDR3 protein: CASSLERTSTDTQYF. CDR3 nucleotide sequence: TGCGCCAGCAGCCTCGAGCGCACCAGCACAGATACGCAGTATTTT. This sequence joins TRBV5-1 and TRBJ2-3, with unresolved D. V gave up 4 bases and J gave up 0 bases, with 12 bases separating them. The V gene's germline CDR1 is SGHRS and CDR2 YFSETQ. This CDR3 is 15 amino acids long.

This clonotype has at least ten counts. The chain combines TRBV4-3 with TRBJ1-5; D remains ambiguous. Trimming removed 1 base at V and 0 bases at J, with 7 bases between. Germline CDR1 LGHNA, CDR2 YSLEER. This CDR3 has 15 residues. CDR3 in amino acids: CASSQGAYSNQPQHF. Written as DNA, the CDR3 is TGCGCCAGCAGCCAAGGGGCCTATAGCAATCAGCCCCAGCATTTT.